This TCR beta chain was identified during a study of blood T cells in healthy people across ages. The J segment lost 0 bases and the V segment lost 6 bases, leaving 4 bases of the junction unmatched. Germline V gives CDR1 SGHTA, CDR2 FQGNSA. The CDR3 is 14 amino acids. Then a second PCR, running roughly 7 to 12 cycles, was carried out with a sample-barcoded 5' primer and a J-beta primer mix. TCRdb fed the 5' RACE reads into MiXCR, producing one record per CDR3 protein. The sample consists of some 800,000 distinct CDR3 sequences, 20% to 25% of them appearing once. The same sample was also studied in work on T cells of mothers and their children.

The TCR sequence derives from a boy between 10 and 17 years old in good health. The rearrangement joins TRBV7-2 to TRBJ2-7, with 8 positions matching TRBD1. Material: blood. Written as DNA, the CDR3 is TGTGCCAGCAGTCGGACAGGGATCTCCTACGAGCAGTACTTC. Protein: CASSRTGISYEQYF.